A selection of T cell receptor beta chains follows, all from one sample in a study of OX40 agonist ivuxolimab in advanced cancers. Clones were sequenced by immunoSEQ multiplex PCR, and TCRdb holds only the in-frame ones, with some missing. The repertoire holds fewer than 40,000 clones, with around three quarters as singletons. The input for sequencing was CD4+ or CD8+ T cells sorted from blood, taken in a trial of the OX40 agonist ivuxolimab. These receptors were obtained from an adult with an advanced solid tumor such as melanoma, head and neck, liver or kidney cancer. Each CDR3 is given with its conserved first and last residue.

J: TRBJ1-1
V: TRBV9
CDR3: CASSVTGAGDTEAFF

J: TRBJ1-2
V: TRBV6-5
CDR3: CASSQGYNYGYTF

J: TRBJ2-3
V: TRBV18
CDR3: CASSSAGGDTQYF

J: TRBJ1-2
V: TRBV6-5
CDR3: CASSYAGGGNGYTF

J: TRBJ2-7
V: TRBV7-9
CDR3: CASSPRGGTEQYF

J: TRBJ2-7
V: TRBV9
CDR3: CASSVGTGFYEQYF

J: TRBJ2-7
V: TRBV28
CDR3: CASSFPTEPAVKEQYF

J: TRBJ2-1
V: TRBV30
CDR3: CASRPAINEQFF

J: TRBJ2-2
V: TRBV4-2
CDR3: CASSQVSHTSGIGQGGELFF

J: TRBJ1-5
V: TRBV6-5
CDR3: CASSYSGSNQPQHF

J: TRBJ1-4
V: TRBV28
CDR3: CASSPPVEKLFF

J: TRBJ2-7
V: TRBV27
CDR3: CASSSFRTAYEQYF

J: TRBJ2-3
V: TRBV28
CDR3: CASRKGPGGRSAGHTDTQYF

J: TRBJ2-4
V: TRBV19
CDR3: CASGQVPAPNIQYF

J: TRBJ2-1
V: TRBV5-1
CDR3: CASSLMSSGRAGNEQFF

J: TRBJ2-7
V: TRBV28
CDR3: CASSFADYEQYF